One and the same sample provided the 23 T cell receptor beta chains below, sequenced in a study of shared clonotypes between healthy human individuals. Assay: immunoSEQ multiplex PCR; the TCRdb copy retains only in-frame clones and omits some. The table includes about 490,000 clones, 60% to 80% detected once. Sequenced sample: PBMCs. These receptors were obtained from a woman aged 40 to 55 in good health. Some clones in this sample may be carry-over from other donors' samples.

The CDR3 coding sequence is TGTGCCAGCACCATCCTAGCGGCTACCTCCTACGAGCAGTACTTC. Translation gives CASTILAATSYEQYF. The chain couples TRBV5-8 to TRBJ2-7; 7 positions match TRBD2. CDR3 size: 15 residues. CDR1 and CDR2 (germline): SGHTS, YDEGEE. Trimming removed 6 bases from V and 0 bases from J; junction bases left unmatched: 9.

The chain links TRBV27 to TRBJ2-7; TRBD1 matches at 7 bases. The junction had 5 bases not matched to a gene; V was cut back by 3 bases and J by 3 bases. In germline, CDR1 is MNHEY, CDR2 SMNVEV (reference sequence). There are 14 residues in the CDR3. Written as DNA, the CDR3 is TGTGCCAGCAGTTTTCTAGGACAGGACTACGAGCAGTACTTC. This gives the protein CASSFLGQDYEQYF.

This clone occurred a few times. V and J are TRBV29-1 and TRBJ2-3; 7 positions match TRBD1. The CDR3 consists of 14 residues. From germline, CDR1 is SQVTM and CDR2 ANQGSEA. V dropped 5 bases and J dropped 4; count of bases not matched to a gene: 9. DNA of the CDR3: TGCAGCGTTAATCCCCCGGGACAGCCAGATACGCAGTATTTT. This codes for CSVNPPGQPDTQYF.

The chain employs TRBV30 and TRBJ1-4; maybe TRBD1 (6 bases). Trimming removed 3 bases from V and 4 bases from J, with 9 bases in between. The CDR3 totals 13 residues. CDR1 and CDR2 (germline): GTSNPN, SVGIG (reference sequence). Written as DNA, the CDR3 is TGTGCCTGGAGCCAACAGGGTAATGAAAAACTGTTTTTT. Translated, it gives CAWSQQGNEKLFF.

This clone was detected a few times. V gene TRBV11-3 combines with J gene TRBJ1-1; 10 nucleotides line up with TRBD1. CDR1 and CDR2 (germline): SGHNT, YENEEA. The CDR3 runs 18 residues. Trimming removed 5 bases from V and 1 base from J; junction bases left unmatched: 13. Written as DNA, the CDR3 is TGTGCCAGCAGCCACCCCCCCCGGGACAGGGGAAAGAACACTGAAGCTTTCTTT. This codes for CASSHPPRDRGKNTEAFF.

This chain links TRBV6-1 with TRBJ1-1, with 8 bases lining up with TRBD1. With 6 bases clipped from V and 1 base from J, the junction kept 4 bases outside the gene matches. Germline loops: CDR1 MNHNS, CDR2 SASEGT. The CDR3 has 14 residues. CDR3 bases: TGTGCCAGCAGCAGGGACAGGCGGAACACTGAAGCTTTCTTT. Translating it yields CASSRDRRNTEAFF.

This clone was counted a few times. The chain recombines TRBV11-2 with TRBJ2-6; 7 bases are shared with TRBD1. There are 17 residues in the CDR3. V shed 5 bases and J 4 bases; nucleotides not matched to a gene: 11. Germline assignment: CDR1 SGHAT and CDR2 FQNNGV. CDR3 amino acids: CASSPRQGGSGANVLTF. The CDR3 DNA is TGTGCCAGCAGCCCTAGACAGGGTGGGTCCGGGGCCAACGTCCTGACTTTC.

The V gene is TRBV4-2, the J gene TRBJ2-2; TRBD1 aligns across 9 bases. V lost 4 bases and J lost 3; bases outside the gene matches: 6. In germline, CDR1 is LGHNA, CDR2 YNFKEQ. The CDR3 consists of 16 residues. CDR3 sequence reads: CASSLRDRADTGELFF. CDR3 in DNA: TGTGCCAGCAGCCTCCGGGACAGGGCGGACACCGGGGAGCTGTTTTTT.

This clone was recorded once. The V call is TRBV2, the J call TRBJ2-7, with D maybe TRBD2 (6 bases). Trimming pared 5 bases from V and 5 bases from J, leaving 13 bases between. In germline, CDR1 is SNHLY, CDR2 FYNNEI. The CDR3 is 13 residues long. CDR3 in DNA: TGTGCCAGCAGTCGGGAGATGGCCCACGAGCAGTACTTC. Amino acid sequence: CASSREMAHEQYF.

On this clone itself: One base separates it from a far larger clone, so it is likely a read error. The V call is TRBV4-1, the J call TRBJ1-2; D is perhaps TRBD1 (6 bases). The V end was cut by 3 bases, the J end by 5 bases, with 22 bases between. Germline CDR1 reads MGHRA; CDR2 reads YSYEKL. The length of the CDR3 is 17 residues. The DNA for the CDR3 is TGCGCCAGCAGCCACATCCCGACGGGGGCCATGGGGTATGGCTACACCTTC. Encoded protein: CASSHIPTGAMGYGYTF.

V gene TRBV7-3 combines with J gene TRBJ2-2; D possibly corresponds to TRBD1 (7 bases). Deletions cut 10 bases from V and 6 bases from J, with 12 bases between. The CDR3 has 12 amino acids. Germline V gene lookup returns CDR1 SGHTA and CDR2 FQGTGA. Here the CDR3 DNA reads TGTGCCACCCAGGGGGGCCCCGGGGAGCTGTTTTTT. It encodes CATQGGPGELFF.

Comments on this clone: Other DNA sequences in this specimen translate into the identical CDR3. The chain is built from TRBV5-1 and TRBJ2-5, with 8 positions matching TRBD1. Germline CDR1 reads SGHRS; CDR2 reads YFSETQ. This CDR3 comprises 14 residues. The V segment lost 0 bases and the J segment 4 bases; nucleotides outside the gene matches: 2. CDR3 sequence (DNA): TGCGCCAGCAGCTTGGACAGGGGGAGAGAGACCCAGTACTTC. Translating it yields CASSLDRGRETQYF.

This clone occurred once. V and J are TRBV5-1 and TRBJ2-1; 8 positions match TRBD2. The CDR3 sequence is 14 residues long. Germline CDR1 and CDR2: SGHRS and YFSETQ. The J segment lost 2 bases and the V segment lost 6 bases, leaving 4 bases of the junction unmatched. Here the CDR3 reads CASKTSGTYNEQFF. The CDR3 DNA reads TGCGCCAGCAAAACTAGCGGAACCTACAATGAGCAGTTCTTC.

Concerning this clone: The junction does not match germline at one end; this may be a read error. The J gene is TRBJ2-7, the V gene TRBV6-1; the match to TRBD2 covers 8 bases. The CDR3 length is 14 residues. Germline lookup yields CDR1 MNHNS and CDR2 SASEGT. CDR3 nucleotide sequence: TGTGCCAGCAGTGTCGGACTAGCCTCCCACGAGCAGTACTTC. It yields the protein CASSVGLASHEQYF.

The rearrangement links TRBV2 to TRBJ1-4; 9 positions match TRBD1. The CDR3 extends over 17 amino acids. CDR1 SNHLY and CDR2 FYNNEI come from the germline V gene. The junction had 8 bases not matched to a gene; V was cut back by 1 base and J by 5 bases. For the CDR3, the DNA is TGTGCCAGCAGTGAAGTATTTGGGACAGGGCCGAATGAAAAACTGTTTTTT. Translating gives CASSEVFGTGPNEKLFF.

The chain employs TRBV6-6 and TRBJ1-4, with D maybe TRBD1 (6 bases). Trimming removed 6 bases at V and 4 bases at J, with 15 bases between. This CDR3 is 15 amino acids long. Germline V gene lookup returns CDR1 MNHNY and CDR2 SVGAGI (reference sequence). The CDR3, as DNA: TGTGCCAGCAGCTATATAACAGGGTTTAATGAAAAACTGTTTTTT. This codes for CASSYITGFNEKLFF.

This chain links TRBV11-2 with TRBJ1-2; maybe TRBD1 (5 bases). This CDR3 region has 14 residues. The V gene lost 4 bases and the J gene lost 4 bases, with 13 bases spanning the gap. Germline V lookup: CDR1 SGHAT, CDR2 FQNNGV. The CDR3 region is CASSSDGAVYGYTF. In nucleotides, the CDR3 is TGTGCCAGCAGCTCGGACGGGGCAGTCTATGGCTACACCTTC.

The chain links TRBV11-3 to TRBJ2-1; D gene uncertain. The length of the CDR3 is 13 residues. Germline assignment: CDR1 SGHNT and CDR2 YENEEA. Trimming shortened V by 1 base and J by 10 bases, and 11 bases separated the two germline ends. This chain's CDR3 is CASSLVGVQEQFF. CDR3 DNA: TGTGCCAGCAGCTTAGTAGGAGTTCAGGAGCAGTTCTTC.

The gene calls are TRBV10-1 and TRBJ1-5; no clear D gene. The CDR3 is 13 residues long. Trimming removed 9 bases at V and 1 base at J, with 10 bases between. Germline lookup yields CDR1 WNHNN and CDR2 SYGVQD (reference sequence). The CDR3 here is CARRTSSNQPQHF. The CDR3 DNA follows: TGCGCCAGGAGGACGTCAAGCAATCAGCCCCAGCATTTT.

V is TRBV18 and J is TRBJ2-7; 9 bases map to TRBD2. The CDR3 is 15 residues long. V trimming: 1 base; J trimming: 3 bases; junction bases outside the gene matches: 4. The germline V gene encodes CDR1 KGHSH and CDR2 LQKENI. CDR3 region: CASSPLAGEGYEQYF. The DNA for the CDR3 is TGTGCCAGCTCACCACTAGCGGGAGAGGGCTACGAGCAGTACTTC.

This clone appeared once. V is TRBV10-3 and J is TRBJ1-5; D remains ambiguous. Trimming cost V 6 bases and J 1 base, with 7 bases left between them. The CDR3 length is 13 residues. CDR1 and CDR2 (germline): ENHRY, SYGVKD. The DNA for the CDR3 is TGTGCCATCAGCCTCGAGAGCAATCAGCCCCAGCATTTT. Translating gives CAISLESNQPQHF.

This chain connects TRBV9 to TRBJ2-3, with TRBD2 identical over 7 bases. The CDR3 contains 17 residues. After removal of 3 bases from V and 0 bases from J, the junction contained 10 bases not matched to a gene. Germline CDR1 and CDR2: SGDLS and YYNGEE. The CDR3 DNA reads as TGTGCCAGCAGCGCACCTACGAGCGGGGCTAGCACAGATACGCAGTATTTT. Its protein is CASSAPTSGASTDTQYF.

V and J are TRBV5-6 and TRBJ2-3, with D tentatively TRBD2 (6 bases). CDR3 length: 17 amino acids. The V end was cut by 3 bases, the J end by 0 bases, with 17 bases between. Germline lookup yields CDR1 SGHDT and CDR2 YYEEEE. The CDR3 region has the DNA TGTGCCAGCAGCTCTCTCCGGGAGCTTTCTAGCACAGATACGCAGTATTTT. Its translation: CASSSLRELSSTDTQYF.